The 8 T cell receptor beta chains in this list originate from one sample, sequenced in a study of HIV-infected patients and healthy controls. Roughly three months, about 14 weeks, into antiretroviral therapy, follow-up blood was collected. All unsorted peripheral T cells were captured because whole blood was used without fractionation. About 450 ng RNA was reverse transcribed with alpha and beta constant-region primers. Alpha and beta chain libraries were made separately by chain-specific third strand synthesis with multiplexing indices. TCRdb reprocessed the 5' RACE reads with MiXCR, giving one entry per CDR3 protein. The table lists several thousand distinct CDR3 sequences, approximately 20% of them singletons, with roughly 28% in the top ten. The starting material was blood, obtained during antiretroviral therapy. The source of these receptors is an adult with HIV infection.

The table lists this clonotype with many counts. The chain carries TRBV6-6 and TRBJ1-1; the D gene is possibly TRBD1 (5 bases). The CDR3 extends over 10 amino acids. From germline, CDR1 is MNHNY and CDR2 SVGAGI (reference sequence). Trimming cost V 10 bases and J 8 bases, with 11 bases left between them. Here the CDR3 reads CATTGGEAFF. In DNA, the CDR3 is TGTGCCACCACCGGGGGGGAAGCTTTCTTT.

This clonotype is classed as medium-sized. The rearrangement uses TRBV20-1 and TRBJ2-3, with unresolved D. CDR1 DFQATT and CDR2 SNEGSKA come from the germline V gene (reference sequence). The CDR3 is 12 amino acids. V lost 4 bases and J 4 bases, leaving 9 bases between the germline ends. The CDR3 sequence: CSANFQADTQYF. CDR3 DNA: TGCAGTGCTAATTTTCAGGCAGATACGCAGTATTTT.

As regards this clonotype: Mismatch with germline at one junction end may stem from a read error. This sequence joins TRBV12-3 or TRBV12-4 and TRBJ1-5; TRBD1 agrees at 7 bases. The CDR3 covers 16 residues. The DNA of the CDR3 is TGTGCCAGCAGTTTAGAGGGGGAAGGGGGCAATCAGCCCAAGCATTTT. Translated: CASSLEGEGGNQPKHF.

About this clonotype itself: Being one base from a much bigger clone, this may be a read error. V and J are TRBV6-4 and TRBJ1-1, with D possibly matching TRBD1 (5 bases). This CDR3 comprises 13 residues. The germline CDR1 and CDR2 sequences are MRHNA and SNTAGT. The CDR3 coding sequence is TGTGACAGCAGTGCAGGGTTGAACACTGAAGCTTTCTTT. Its translation: CDSSAGLNTEAFF.

This clonotype is categorized as hyperexpanded. This rearrangement joins TRBV9 to TRBJ1-2; possible D gene TRBD1, 5 bases. Between the trimmed V and J ends, which lost 0 bases and 5 bases, there was a span of 11 bases. In germline, CDR1 is SGDLS, CDR2 YYNGEE. The CDR3 is 14 residues long. The CDR3 loop is CASSVGGGEYGYTF. For the CDR3, the DNA is TGTGCCAGCAGCGTAGGAGGAGGGGAGTATGGCTACACCTTC. The variable domain in full, completed from reference TRBV9 and TRBJ1-2, reads DSGVTQTPKHLITATGQRVTLRCSPRSGDLSVYWYQQSLDQGLQFLIQYYNGEERAKGNILERFSAQQFPDLHSELNLSSLELGDSALYFCASSVGGGEYGYTFGSGTRLTVV.

Sample share makes this clonotype large. V gene TRBV13 combines with J gene TRBJ1-2; D is ambiguous. The V end lost 11 bases, the J end lost 6 bases, and 10 bases lay between the germline ends. The CDR3 spans 10 residues. CDR1 PRHDT and CDR2 FYEKMQ come from the germline V gene (reference sequence). This chain's CDR3 is CAVEGDGYTF. The CDR3 DNA is TGTGCCGTAGAGGGAGATGGCTACACCTTC.

By sample fraction, this clonotype is medium-sized. In nucleotides, the CDR3 is TGTGCCAGCACCTCTAGGGACAACGATAATTCACCCCTCCACTTT. Translating it yields CASTSRDNDNSPLHF. The rearrangement joins TRBV7-4 to TRBJ1-6, with D possibly TRBD1 on 6 matching bases. Trimming removed 7 bases at V and 5 bases at J, with 15 bases between. Germline V gives CDR1 SGHVT, CDR2 SQSDAQ. The CDR3 is made up of 15 amino acids.

This clonotype is medium-sized. The chain combines TRBV4-1 with TRBJ1-1; D gene ambiguous. This CDR3 has 14 amino acids. Deletions cut 4 bases from V and 0 bases from J, with 9 bases between. Germline values: CDR1 MGHRA, CDR2 YSYEKL. CDR3 protein: CASSRGGMNTEAFF. CDR3 coding DNA: TGCGCCAGCAGCCGGGGAGGGATGAACACTGAAGCTTTCTTT.